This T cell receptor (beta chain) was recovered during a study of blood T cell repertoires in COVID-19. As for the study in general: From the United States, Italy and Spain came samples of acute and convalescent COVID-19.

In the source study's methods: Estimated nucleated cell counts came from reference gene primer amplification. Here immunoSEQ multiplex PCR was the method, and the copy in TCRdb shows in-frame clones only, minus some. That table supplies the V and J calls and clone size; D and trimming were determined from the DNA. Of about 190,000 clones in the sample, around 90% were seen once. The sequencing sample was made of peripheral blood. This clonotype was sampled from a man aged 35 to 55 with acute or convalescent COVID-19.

In DNA form, the CDR3 reads TGTGCCAGCAGTTTTAGGGGTAGCAATCAGCCCCAGCATTTT. Amino acids: CASSFRGSNQPQHF. This chain connects TRBV27 to TRBJ1-5; a possible D gene is TRBD1 (5 bases). Trimming left V 3 bases short and J 0 bases short, with 6 bases between. The germline V gene encodes CDR1 MNHEY and CDR2 SMNVEV (reference sequence). This CDR3 has 14 residues.